Presented here are 16 T cell receptor beta chains from one specimen sequenced in a study of shared clonotypes between healthy human individuals. TCRdb's table, derived via immunoSEQ multiplex PCR, lists solely in-frame clones and lacks some. The sample contains millions of clones, 85% to 95% of which appear only once. Sequenced material: naive CD4+ T cells sorted from blood. Documented subset: CD45RA+ positively selected. The receptors come from a man aged 18-30 years in good health.

V usage is TRBV5-6 and J usage is TRBJ1-2; D is unresolved. Trimming cost V 2 bases and J 4 bases, with 9 bases left between them. Germline V gene data show CDR1 as SGHDT and CDR2 as YYEEEE. The CDR3 consists of 13 residues. This chain's CDR3 is CASSLFDLYGYTF. The CDR3 DNA follows: TGTGCCAGCAGCTTATTCGACCTCTATGGCTACACCTTC.

The chain joins TRBV19 to TRBJ2-2; D is possibly TRBD2 (5 bases). CDR1 and CDR2 (germline): LNHDA, SQIVND (reference sequence). Trimming cost V 5 bases and J 0 bases, with 7 bases left between them. This CDR3 is 14 amino acids long. For the CDR3, the DNA is TGTGCCAGTAGTCTAGCTTCGAACACCGGGGAGCTGTTTTTT. Its translation: CASSLASNTGELFF.

The V gene is TRBV19, the J gene TRBJ1-2, with 9 bases matching TRBD1. The CDR3 runs to 17 residues. J was trimmed by 1 base and V by 4 bases; bases with no gene match: 10. Germline CDR1 is LNHDA and CDR2 is SQIVND (reference sequence). The CDR3 here is CASSSRTGATSNYGYTF. DNA for the CDR3: TGTGCCAGTAGTAGCAGGACAGGGGCGACTAGTAACTATGGCTACACCTTC.

On this clone: This same CDR3 is encoded by further DNA sequences in the sample. The chain has TRBV7-2 and TRBJ1-2; unclear D gene. V was clipped by 5 bases and J by 4 bases, with 5 bases between them. The CDR3 runs 11 residues. CDR1 and CDR2 (germline): SGHTA, FQGNSA. CDR3 protein: CASSLSYGYTF. CDR3 in DNA: TGTGCCAGCAGCCTTAGCTATGGCTACACCTTC.

Turning to this clone: The identical CDR3 is also encoded by other nucleotide sequences in the sample. V and J are TRBV18 and TRBJ1-2, with 7 bases identical to TRBD1. The CDR3 spans 14 residues. Trimming removed 2 bases from V and 3 bases from J; junction bases left unmatched: 3. Germline V CDR1 and CDR2: KGHSH, LQKENI. The CDR3 loop is CASSPDQGDYGYTF. CDR3 bases: TGTGCCAGCTCACCAGATCAGGGGGACTATGGCTACACCTTC.

V and J are TRBV5-5 and TRBJ1-5, with 9 bases identical to TRBD1. The CDR3 contains 14 residues. After removal of 4 bases from V and 5 bases from J, the junction contained 4 bases not matched to a gene. Germline V CDR1 and CDR2: SGHKS, YYEKEE (reference sequence). CDR3 coding DNA: TGTGCCAGCAGCGAAAACAGGGGGCATCAGCCCCAGCATTTT. It codes for CASSENRGHQPQHF.

The chain carries TRBV10-1 and TRBJ2-5; 9 bases line up with TRBD2. The germline gives CDR1 WNHNN, CDR2 SYGVQD (reference sequence). The CDR3 runs 17 residues. In nucleotides, the CDR3 is TGCGTCTGGGGGGCTAGCGGGACAAACCTTGGCCAAGAGACCCAGTACTTC. It encodes CVWGASGTNLGQETQYF.

This chain connects TRBV18 to TRBJ2-3; 8 nucleotides match TRBD2. Unmatched junction bases numbered 7, after V lost 5 bases and J lost 3 bases. Germline V lookup: CDR1 KGHSH, CDR2 LQKENI. This CDR3 is 15 amino acids long. The CDR3, as DNA: TGTGCCAGCTCAGCCGGGGGGGCCCCTACAGATACGCAGTATTTT. This translates into CASSAGGAPTDTQYF.

V is TRBV7-2 and J is TRBJ1-3, with a weak D call TRBD1 (6 bases). CDR1 SGHTA and CDR2 FQGNSA come from the germline V gene. The CDR3 length is 13 residues. Trimming pared 5 bases from V and 9 bases from J, leaving 14 bases between. The CDR3 DNA follows: TGTGCCAGCAGCGGGGGCCGGGCCAGCACCATATATTTT. Amino acid sequence: CASSGGRASTIYF.

This clone was recorded only once. The rearrangement links TRBV4-1 to TRBJ1-1; 7 nucleotides line up with TRBD1. Germline CDR1 MGHRA, CDR2 YSYEKL. The CDR3 has 14 residues. Trimming cost V 0 bases and J 3 bases; bases outside gene matches: 1. This CDR3 reads CASSQEGQYTEAFF. The DNA of the CDR3 is TGCGCCAGCAGCCAAGAGGGACAGTACACTGAAGCTTTCTTT.

This chain uses TRBV6-1 with TRBJ2-2; 11 bases map to TRBD1. The CDR3 spans 18 residues. CDR1 and CDR2 (germline): MNHNS, SASEGT. V lost 2 bases, J lost 5 bases, and 10 bases stayed unmatched. The DNA of the CDR3 is TGTGCCAGCAGTGAACTTTCCGGGACAGGGGGTAATACCGGGGAGCTGTTTTTT. As protein: CASSELSGTGGNTGELFF.

Notes on this clone: Other DNA sequences within the sample encode an identical CDR3. The V and J genes are TRBV7-8 and TRBJ1-5; D gene ambiguous. The CDR3 consists of 14 residues. The germline V gene has CDR1 SGHVS and CDR2 FQNEAQ. V was clipped by 1 base and J by 2 bases, with 6 bases between them. CDR3 amino acids: CASSLVGGNQPQHF. CDR3 in DNA: TGTGCCAGCAGCTTAGTTGGCGGCAATCAGCCCCAGCATTTT.

The chain joins TRBV30 to TRBJ2-1; 10 positions agree with TRBD2. Germline V gives CDR1 GTSNPN, CDR2 SVGIG (reference sequence). The CDR3 is 16 residues long. V shed 3 bases and J 1 base; nucleotides not matched to a gene: 6. CDR3 in DNA: TGTGCCTGGAGGGGCCCGACTAGCGGGTCCTACAATGAGCAGTTCTTC. Its translation is CAWRGPTSGSYNEQFF. Combining the CDR3 with reference TRBV30 and TRBJ2-1 gives the whole variable domain SQTIHQWPATLVQPVGSPLSLECTVEGTSNPNLYWYRQAAGRGLQLLFYSVGIGQISSEVPQNLSASRPQDRQFILSSKKLLLSDSGFYLCAWRGPTSGSYNEQFFGPGTRLTVL.

The chain is built from TRBV11-3 and TRBJ2-6; 8 nucleotides align to TRBD1. Trimming took 5 bases from V and 2 from J; bases not matched to a gene: 11. This CDR3 spans 18 amino acids. Per germline, CDR1 SGHNT and CDR2 YENEEA. CDR3 amino acids: CASSLSQGGLPGANVLTF. For the CDR3, the DNA is TGTGCCAGCAGCCTATCACAGGGGGGTCTCCCTGGGGCCAACGTCCTGACTTTC.

V usage is TRBV10-3 and J usage is TRBJ1-1, with a possible D match to TRBD1 (5 bases). CDR1 and CDR2 from the germline V gene are ENHRY and SYGVKD. The CDR3 is made up of 13 amino acids. The V gene lost 10 bases and the J gene lost 4 bases, with 16 bases spanning the gap. CDR3 in amino acids: CATLRQWGTEAFF. CDR3 sequence (DNA): TGTGCCACCCTTCGACAGTGGGGCACTGAAGCTTTCTTT.

V usage is TRBV2 and J usage is TRBJ1-4; 10 bases line up with TRBD1. The trim removed 6 bases at V and 1 base at J, leaving 2 bases unmatched. The CDR3 sequence is 15 residues long. Germline CDR1 reads SNHLY; CDR2 reads FYNNEI. In DNA form, the CDR3 reads TGTGCCAGCAGCGGACAGGGGGGAACTAATGAAAAACTGTTTTTT. Its translation: CASSGQGGTNEKLFF.